This T cell receptor beta chain was found in a study of vaccination and CD4 T cells after COVID-19. For the study at large: Each participant underwent a two-dose regimen of either the BNT162b2 or the mRNA-1273 vaccine.

Documented time point: late sampling 161 to 241 days after vaccination in a few convalescent patients. Treatment described: approximately 9-day PBMC culture with coronavirus spike peptide pools or control peptides (ViraFEST assay). All positive PCR tests were dated between March and December 2020, predating US Alpha, Beta and Delta variants. Remarks on this clonotype: Its target is not known.

Sequenced with the Oncomine TCR Beta short-read assay was DNA taken from cultured CD4+ T cells. One entry per CDR3 protein, called by TCRdb with MiXCR from the PCR reads. The sample carries more than 20,000 distinct CDR3 sequences, roughly 41% recorded once. The sample was CD4+ T cells from blood, cultured in vitro, taken about 7 months after SARS-CoV-2 vaccination. The sequence was collected from a human donor who had recovered from COVID-19.

The CDR3 reads CASSRDRGNYNEQFF. The CDR3 DNA follows: TGTGCCAGCAGCCGGGACAGGGGGAACTACAATGAGCAGTTCTTC. The chain is built from TRBV7-2 and TRBJ2-1, with 11 bases identical to TRBD1. Germline V gene sequence: CDR1 SGHTA, CDR2 FQGNSA. The CDR3 has 15 amino acids. Trimming removed 5 bases from V and 3 bases from J; junction bases left unmatched: 3.